Following are 21 T cell receptor beta chains from one sample sequenced in a study of shared clonotypes between healthy human individuals (dated by TCRdb to 2018 to 2021). The method behind the library was the immunoSEQ multiplex PCR assay. In TCRdb, the immuneACCESS table is reduced to in-frame sequences with V and J assigned. These tables do not hold every clone; where another copy was compared, an unresolved V gene accounts for under half, and the others remain unexplained. The sample contains roughly 2 million clones, about 95% of them found a single time. The ten top clones hold 1.1% of the sample. CD8 naive samples were CD45RO-negative cells positively selected for CCR7, giving a CD45RA+CCR7+ population that excluded TemRA cells. Sequenced: naive CD8+ T cells sorted from blood. Read against the paper, the sample's cell subset or site label means: CD45RA+CCR7+. The origin of the receptors is a man between 18 and 29 years old in good health.

Of note for this clone: The sample holds other DNA sequences that translate to the same CDR3. The gene calls are TRBV9 and TRBJ2-5; D gene unclear. CDR1 and CDR2 from the germline V gene are SGDLS and YYNGEE. The ends were cut back, 2 bases at V and 0 bases at J, with 2 bases in the middle. The CDR3 contains 12 residues. The CDR3 sequence is CASSVDQETQYF. The CDR3 coding sequence is TGTGCCAGCAGCGTGGACCAAGAGACCCAGTACTTC.

This sequence joins TRBV14 and TRBJ2-3; D is unclear. This CDR3 region has 17 residues. Trimming removed 1 base at V and 4 bases at J, with 18 bases between. The germline V gene has CDR1 SGHDN and CDR2 FVKESK. The CDR3 loop is CASSQGIRTGRPDTQYF. Here the CDR3 DNA reads TGTGCCAGCAGCCAAGGGATCCGGACCGGCCGCCCAGATACGCAGTATTTT.

The gene calls are TRBV29-1 and TRBJ2-6; D is possibly TRBD2 (5 bases). Trimming stripped 3 bases from V and 2 bases from J, with 8 bases between. Germline V gene sequence: CDR1 SQVTM, CDR2 ANQGSEA. The CDR3 has 14 residues. The CDR3 sequence is CSVEDGAGANVLTF. In nucleotides, the CDR3 is TGCAGCGTTGAGGACGGGGCTGGGGCCAACGTCCTGACTTTC.

This rearrangement joins TRBV2 to TRBJ2-7, with 7 positions matching TRBD1. V lost 7 bases, J lost 4 bases, and 4 bases stayed unmatched. Germline lookup yields CDR1 SNHLY and CDR2 FYNNEI. The CDR3 consists of 12 residues. CDR3 in amino acids: CASISDRYEQYF. The CDR3, as DNA: TGTGCCAGCATCTCGGACAGGTACGAGCAGTACTTC.

V gene TRBV13 combines with J gene TRBJ2-5, with D possibly TRBD1 on 6 matching bases. Germline V gives CDR1 PRHDT, CDR2 FYEKMQ (reference sequence). The V end was cut by 4 bases, the J end by 2 bases, with 14 bases between. This CDR3 has 15 amino acids. CDR3 region: CASSSTGLAQETQYF. Here the CDR3 DNA reads TGTGCCAGCAGCTCTACAGGGTTGGCACAAGAGACCCAGTACTTC.

For this clone: At the DNA level, this CDR3 is encoded by other sequences in the same sample as well. The V gene is TRBV6-5, the J gene TRBJ2-2, with D uncertain. The CDR3 extends over 15 amino acids. V was cut by 2 bases and J by 0 bases, with 7 bases left in between. Germline V gene lookup returns CDR1 MNHEY and CDR2 SVGAGI. The CDR3 DNA is TGTGCCAGCAGTTACAGTCTTTCGAACACCGGGGAGCTGTTTTTT. This encodes CASSYSLSNTGELFF.

With regard to this clone: Other DNA sequences from this sample encode an identical CDR3 as well. CDR3 nucleotide sequence: TGTGCCAGCAGCTTTGCAGGGGGCTATGGCTACACCTTC. It specifies CASSFAGGYGYTF. The V gene is TRBV7-9, the J gene TRBJ1-2, with 7 bases matching TRBD1. CDR1 and CDR2 (germline): SEHNR, FQNEAQ (reference sequence). J gave up 4 bases and V 3 bases, and 2 bases lay outside the gene matches. This CDR3 comprises 13 residues.

The chain recombines TRBV7-9 with TRBJ2-3; possibly TRBD1 or TRBD2 for D (5 bases each). The CDR3 runs to 16 residues. CDR1 SEHNR and CDR2 FQNEAQ come from the germline V gene (reference sequence). V was clipped by 2 bases and J by 4 bases, with 16 bases between them. The CDR3 bases are TGTGCCAGCAGCTTATCCTCCCGTGAGGGGCCAGATACGCAGTATTTT. Translation gives CASSLSSREGPDTQYF.

The J gene is TRBJ2-3, the V gene TRBV5-4; either TRBD1 or TRBD2 may supply D (5 bases each). Trimming took off 4 bases at V and 6 bases at J, with 12 bases between the two ends. In germline, CDR1 is SGHNT, CDR2 YYREEE (reference sequence). CDR3 size: 13 residues. The CDR3 DNA reads TGTGCCAGCAGCCCGGGACCGGCGGATACGCAGTATTTT. Translating gives CASSPGPADTQYF.

In nucleotides, the CDR3 is TGTGCCAGTAGTATGCGGCAGGGTGTGTATAGCAATCAGCCCCAGCATTTT. It specifies CASSMRQGVYSNQPQHF. The genes are TRBV19 and TRBJ1-5, with a tentative D call TRBD1 (5 bases). From germline, CDR1 is LNHDA and CDR2 SQIVND (reference sequence). This CDR3 comprises 17 residues. Trimming stripped 3 bases from V and 0 bases from J, with 15 bases between.

This chain connects TRBV6-6 to TRBJ2-3; tentative D call: TRBD2 (6 bases). This CDR3 comprises 15 residues. CDR1 is MNHNY, CDR2 SVGAGI, per germline (reference sequence). V gave up 4 bases and J gave up 5 bases, with 16 bases separating them. CDR3: CASSSPGRPLDTQYF. The CDR3 DNA sequence: TGTGCCAGCAGTTCCCCGGGGAGGCCACTAGATACGCAGTATTTT.

The chain joins TRBV27 to TRBJ1-1; D is perhaps TRBD1 (5 bases). CDR1 and CDR2 (germline): MNHEY, SMNVEV (reference sequence). Trimming pared 0 bases from V and 3 bases from J, leaving 11 bases between. This CDR3 spans 15 amino acids. The CDR3 sequence is CASSLSLGGDTEAFF. The CDR3 nucleotides are TGTGCCAGCAGTTTATCCCTCGGAGGGGACACTGAAGCTTTCTTT.

This chain connects TRBV6-4 to TRBJ1-2; 7 nucleotides agree with TRBD1. V gave up 3 bases and J gave up 4 bases; unmatched junction bases: 5. Germline CDR1 is MRHNA and CDR2 is SNTAGT. The CDR3 is made up of 14 amino acids. CDR3 in DNA: TGTGCCAGCAGTGAGTTACAGGGGTCCTATGGCTACACCTTC. Its translation: CASSELQGSYGYTF.

The chain recombines TRBV5-6 with TRBJ1-1; 9 bases match TRBD1. The trim removed 5 bases at V and 1 base at J, leaving 12 bases unmatched. Per the germline V gene, CDR1 is SGHDT and CDR2 is YYEEEE. There are 17 residues in the CDR3. CDR3 sequence (DNA): TGTGCCAGCAGTCAAGGGGGACAGGGACGGAGGAACACTGAAGCTTTCTTT. Protein sequence: CASSQGGQGRRNTEAFF.

Details on this clone: The sample has other DNA sequences that encode this CDR3 too. The chain joins TRBV11-2 to TRBJ2-7; 8 nucleotides match TRBD1. CDR1 SGHAT and CDR2 FQNNGV come from the germline V gene. V was clipped by 6 bases and J by 3 bases; unmatched bases: 4. This CDR3 spans 13 amino acids. The CDR3 region has the DNA TGTGCCAGCAGTTATGGGACAGGCTACGAGCAGTACTTC. It codes for CASSYGTGYEQYF.

The table lists this clone with a count of one. The sample has other DNA sequences that encode this CDR3 too. The genes are TRBV27 and TRBJ1-2; a weak D match, TRBD1 (5 bases). Trimming removed 2 bases from V and 4 bases from J, with 8 bases in between. CDR3 length: 13 residues. CDR1 is MNHEY and CDR2 is SMNVEV in the germline V gene (reference sequence). The chain's CDR3 is CASSLTGTYGYTF. CDR3 in DNA: TGTGCCAGCAGTTTAACTGGGACCTATGGCTACACCTTC.

This clone was picked up one time. Other DNA sequences in the sample encode the same CDR3. The chain employs TRBV19 and TRBJ2-7, with TRBD2 as a possible D gene (6 bases). This CDR3 spans 14 amino acids. Germline V gene sequence: CDR1 LNHDA, CDR2 SQIVND (reference sequence). The V and J ends lost 1 base and 3 bases respectively, with 10 bases between them. CDR3 in amino acids: CASSIGQGGYEQYF. CDR3 nucleotide sequence: TGTGCCAGTAGTATAGGTCAGGGAGGCTACGAGCAGTACTTC.

The chain has TRBV10-3 and TRBJ2-3; 8 bases agree with TRBD2. Trimming cost V 7 bases and J 8 bases; bases outside gene matches: 17. Germline-derived CDR1 and CDR2 are ENHRY and SYGVKD. The CDR3 has 16 amino acids. This chain's CDR3 is CAIKPASGWKVVTQYF. Written as DNA, the CDR3 is TGTGCCATCAAACCGGCTAGCGGGTGGAAAGTTGTTACGCAGTATTTT.

The chain uses TRBV7-8 and TRBJ1-1, with TRBD1 identical over 8 bases. Trimming at V came to 5 bases and at J to 4 bases, leaving 9 bases not matched to a gene. CDR3 length equals 15 residues. Germline-derived CDR1 and CDR2 are SGHVS and FQNEAQ. CDR3 sequence (DNA): TGTGCCAGCAGCATCCCGGACAGGGAGCTCACTGAAGCTTTCTTT. Protein sequence: CASSIPDRELTEAFF.

This clone was detected only a few times. The J gene is TRBJ1-6, the V gene TRBV10-1, with D tentatively TRBD1 (5 bases). CDR1 is WNHNN, CDR2 SYGVQD, per germline (reference sequence). The CDR3 runs to 13 residues. V lost 7 bases and J 13 bases, leaving 17 bases between the germline ends. CDR3 DNA: TGCGCCAGCACCAAAGACAGCGGCGTCCCCCTCCACTTT. As protein: CASTKDSGVPLHF.

The rearrangement uses TRBV29-1 and TRBJ1-1, with 7 nucleotides matching TRBD1. The CDR3 loop spans 13 amino acids. Germline V CDR1 and CDR2: SQVTM, ANQGSEA. J lost 0 bases, V lost 8 bases, and 6 bases had no gene match. The CDR3 coding sequence is TGCAGCACCCTAACAGGGGTGAACACTGAAGCTTTCTTT. This sequence encodes CSTLTGVNTEAFF.